This TCR beta chain was captured in a study of blood T cells in healthy people across ages. Overall study findings and caveats: Changes seen in expanded clonotypes were possibly confounded by donor CMV status left unknown.

A second about 7 to 12 cycle PCR used barcoded and J-beta primers. Each sample provided no less than 2.5 million CDR3-containing paired-end reads. MiXCR was run by TCRdb on the 5' RACE reads, yielding one entry per CDR3 protein. The table records 1,500,000 or so distinct CDR3 sequences, approximately 39% of them present only once. The CDR3 consists of 15 residues. Germline CDR1 LGHNA, CDR2 YSLEER. V gave up 4 bases and J gave up 6 bases; unmatched junction bases: 6. For this clonotype: The antigen is undetermined.

Donation came from healthy Caucasian individuals in Russia who were aged about 6 to 90. This receptor was taken from a woman in her late teens or twenties in good health. This chain links TRBV4-3 with TRBJ2-2, with 9 bases matching TRBD1. Sequencing used blood. The CDR3 region is CASSRQWTGAGELFF. CDR3 sequence (DNA): TGCGCCAGCAGCCGTCAGTGGACAGGGGCCGGGGAGCTGTTTTTT.